The next 3 T cell receptor beta chains were all read from a single sample in a study of B cell selection in AIRE deficiency. This table comes from immunoSEQ multiplex PCR, and its TCRdb copy is limited to in-frame clones, with some not included. The profile shows about 25,000 clones, around 95% of them singletons. Conventional CD4 T cells were sorted as CD4+CD127+ cells. Sequences were obtained from CD4+CD127+ conventional T cells sorted from PBMCs. The receptors derive from a human donor in good health.

V and J are TRBV2 and TRBJ2-1; perhaps TRBD2 as D (6 bases). Trimming removed 7 bases at V and 6 bases at J, with 13 bases between. This CDR3 is built from 13 residues. Germline V gives CDR1 SNHLY, CDR2 FYNNEI. In DNA form, the CDR3 reads TGTGCCAGCAACGGAGGGATTGGCAATGAGCAGTTCTTC. It yields the protein CASNGGIGNEQFF.

V usage is TRBV5-4 and J usage is TRBJ2-5; the match to TRBD1 covers 8 bases. After removal of 2 bases from V and 2 bases from J, the junction contained 2 bases not matched to a gene. The CDR3 has 14 residues. The germline CDR1 and CDR2 sequences are SGHNT and YYREEE (reference sequence). CDR3 DNA: TGTGCCAGCAGCTTTACAGGGGGTCAAGAGACCCAGTACTTC. It codes for CASSFTGGQETQYF. Together with reference TRBV5-4 and TRBJ2-5, the CDR3 gives the full variable domain: ETGVTQSPTHLIKTRGQQVTLRCSSQSGHNTVSWYQQALGQGPQFIFQYYREEENGRGNFPPRFSGLQFPNYSSELNVNALELDDSALYLCASSFTGGQETQYFGPGTRLLVL.

The chain combines TRBV7-9 with TRBJ1-2; 7 bases align to TRBD1. Germline CDR1 is SEHNR and CDR2 is FQNEAQ (reference sequence). The CDR3 runs 16 residues. The J segment lost 0 bases and the V segment lost 7 bases, leaving 11 bases of the junction unmatched. In DNA, the CDR3 is TGTGCCAGCACCAAAAAGTGGGGACAGTCTAACTATGGCTACACCTTC. Its translation: CASTKKWGQSNYGYTF.